This entry describes one T cell receptor (beta chain). As yet, its antigen is unknown. This record belongs to a study of cytomegalovirus exposure and HLA in healthy donors. The CDR3 runs 16 residues. Germline CDR1 is SGDLS and CDR2 is YYNGEE. With 3 bases removed from V and 2 bases from J, the gap between germline ends came to 15 bases. 13 Jbeta primers and 60 Vbeta primers were used for the PCR. Method: immunoSEQ multiplex PCR; TCRdb's copy keeps in-frame clones and lacks some. The sample lists some 150,000 clones; about two thirds were seen once. Study-wide findings and caveats: There were reportedly fewer N-insertions in an Asian-associated ancestry cluster than the approximately 640-donor mean, in a later analysis. CMV serostatus was the sole immune exposure data available.

The sequenced sample consisted of PBMCs. The TCR originated in a woman younger than 45 in good health and CMV-seronegative. V gene TRBV9 combines with J gene TRBJ2-1; tentatively, D is TRBD2 (5 bases). In DNA form, the CDR3 reads TGTGCCAGCAGCGCCCAGGACCGGAGGACCTACAATGAGCAGTTCTTC. Residues: CASSAQDRRTYNEQFF.